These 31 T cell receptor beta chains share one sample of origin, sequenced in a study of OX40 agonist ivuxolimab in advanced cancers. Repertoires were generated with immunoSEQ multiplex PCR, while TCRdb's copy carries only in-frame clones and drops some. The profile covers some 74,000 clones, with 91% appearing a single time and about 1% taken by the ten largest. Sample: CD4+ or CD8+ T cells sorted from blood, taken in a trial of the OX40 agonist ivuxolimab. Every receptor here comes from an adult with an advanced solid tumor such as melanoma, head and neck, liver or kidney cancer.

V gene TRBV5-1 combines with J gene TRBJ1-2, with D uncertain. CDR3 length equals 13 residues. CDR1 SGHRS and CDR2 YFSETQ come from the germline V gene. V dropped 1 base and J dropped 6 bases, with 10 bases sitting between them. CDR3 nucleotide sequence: TGCGCCAGCAGCTTGTCCGGGAGTGATGGCTACACCTTC. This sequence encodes CASSLSGSDGYTF. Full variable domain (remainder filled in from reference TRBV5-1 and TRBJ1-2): KAGVTQTPRYLIKTRGQQVTLSCSPISGHRSVSWYQQTPGQGLQFLFEYFSETQRNKGNFPGRFSGRQFSNSRSEMNVSTLELGDSALYLCASSLSGSDGYTFGSGTRLTVV.

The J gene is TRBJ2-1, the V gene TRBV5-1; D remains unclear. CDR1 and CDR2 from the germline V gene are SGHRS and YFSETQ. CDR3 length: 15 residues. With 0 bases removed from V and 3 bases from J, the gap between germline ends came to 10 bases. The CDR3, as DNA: TGCGCCAGCAGCTTGGGACCGTGGAGCTACAATGAGCAGTTCTTC. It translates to CASSLGPWSYNEQFF.

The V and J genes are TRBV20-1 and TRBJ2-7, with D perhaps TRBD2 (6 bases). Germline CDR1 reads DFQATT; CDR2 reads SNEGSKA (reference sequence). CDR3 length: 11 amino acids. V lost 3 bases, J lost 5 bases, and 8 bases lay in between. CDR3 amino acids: CSASSGDEQYF. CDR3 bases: TGCAGTGCTAGTTCGGGGGACGAGCAGTACTTC.

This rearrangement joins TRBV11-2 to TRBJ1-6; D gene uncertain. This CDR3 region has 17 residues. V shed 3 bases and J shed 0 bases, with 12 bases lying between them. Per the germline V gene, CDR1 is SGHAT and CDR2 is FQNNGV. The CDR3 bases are TGTGCCAGCAGCTTTTACGGTGGGAGCTCCTATAATTCACCCCTCCACTTT. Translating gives CASSFYGGSSYNSPLHF.

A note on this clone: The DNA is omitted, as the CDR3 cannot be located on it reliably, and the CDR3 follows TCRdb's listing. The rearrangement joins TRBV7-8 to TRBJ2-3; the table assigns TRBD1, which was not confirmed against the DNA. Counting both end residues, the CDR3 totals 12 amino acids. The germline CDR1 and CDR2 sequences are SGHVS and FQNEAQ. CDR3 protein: CASSVGTGSLYF.

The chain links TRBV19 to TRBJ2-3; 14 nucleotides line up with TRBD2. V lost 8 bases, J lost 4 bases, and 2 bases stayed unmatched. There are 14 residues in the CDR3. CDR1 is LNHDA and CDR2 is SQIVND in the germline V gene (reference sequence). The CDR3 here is CASGTSGSSDTQYF. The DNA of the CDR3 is TGTGCCAGTGGGACTAGCGGGAGCTCAGATACGCAGTATTTT.

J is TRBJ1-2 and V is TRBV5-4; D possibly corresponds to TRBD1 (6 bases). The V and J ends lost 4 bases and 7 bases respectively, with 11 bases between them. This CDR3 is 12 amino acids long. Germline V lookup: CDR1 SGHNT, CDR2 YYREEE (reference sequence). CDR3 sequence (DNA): TGTGCCAGCAGCCCGGACAGCCTTGGCTACACCTTC. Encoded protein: CASSPDSLGYTF.

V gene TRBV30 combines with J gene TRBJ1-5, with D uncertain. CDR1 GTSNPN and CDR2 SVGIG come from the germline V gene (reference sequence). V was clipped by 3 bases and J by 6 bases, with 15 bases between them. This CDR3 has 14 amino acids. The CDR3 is CAWRVTFLGQPQHF. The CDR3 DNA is TGTGCCTGGAGGGTGACATTCCTTGGTCAGCCCCAGCATTTT.

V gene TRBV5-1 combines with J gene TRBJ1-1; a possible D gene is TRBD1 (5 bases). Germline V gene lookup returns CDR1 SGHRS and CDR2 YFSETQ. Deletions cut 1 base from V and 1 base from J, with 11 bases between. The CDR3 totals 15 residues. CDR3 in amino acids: CASSLIQGANTEAFF. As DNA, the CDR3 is TGCGCCAGCAGCTTGATTCAGGGTGCGAACACTGAAGCTTTCTTT.

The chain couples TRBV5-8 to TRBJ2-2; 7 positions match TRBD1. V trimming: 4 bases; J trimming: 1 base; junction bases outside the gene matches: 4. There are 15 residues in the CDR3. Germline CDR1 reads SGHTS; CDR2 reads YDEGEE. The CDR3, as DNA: TGTGCCAGCAGCCCGTGGACAGGGAACACCGGGGAGCTGTTTTTT. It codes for CASSPWTGNTGELFF.

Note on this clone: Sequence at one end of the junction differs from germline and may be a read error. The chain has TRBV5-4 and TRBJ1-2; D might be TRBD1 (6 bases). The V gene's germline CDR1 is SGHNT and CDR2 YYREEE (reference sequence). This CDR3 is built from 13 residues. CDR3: CVSSLEGVYGYTF. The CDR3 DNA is TGTGTCAGCAGCTTGGAGGGGGTTTATGGCTACACCTTC.

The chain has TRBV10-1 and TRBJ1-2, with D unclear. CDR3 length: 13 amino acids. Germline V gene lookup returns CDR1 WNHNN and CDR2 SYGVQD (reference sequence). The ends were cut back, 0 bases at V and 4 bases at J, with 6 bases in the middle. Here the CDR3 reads CASSESGSYGYTF. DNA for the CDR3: TGCGCCAGCAGTGAGTCGGGAAGCTATGGCTACACCTTC.

CDR3 sequence: CASRPTGNNEKLFF. CDR3 nucleotide sequence: TGCGCCAGCAGGCCGACAGGGAATAATGAAAAACTGTTTTTT. The V gene is TRBV5-1, the J gene TRBJ1-4; TRBD1 agrees at 7 bases. Germline trimming cut 5 bases from V and 4 bases from J; bases unmatched to any gene: 5. The CDR3 is made up of 14 amino acids. Germline V lookup: CDR1 SGHRS, CDR2 YFSETQ.

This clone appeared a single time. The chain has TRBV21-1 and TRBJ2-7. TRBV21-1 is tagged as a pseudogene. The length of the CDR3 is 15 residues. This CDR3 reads CASSKWSVLGYEQYF. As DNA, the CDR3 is TGTGCCAGCAGCAAATGGAGTGTTTTAGGGTACGAGCAGTACTTC.

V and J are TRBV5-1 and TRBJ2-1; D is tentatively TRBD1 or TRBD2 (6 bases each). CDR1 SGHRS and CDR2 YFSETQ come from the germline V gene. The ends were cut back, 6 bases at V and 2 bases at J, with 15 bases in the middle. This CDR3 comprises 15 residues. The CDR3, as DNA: TGCGCCAGCACTTCCGCGGGGACAACCTACAATGAGCAGTTCTTC. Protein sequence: CASTSAGTTYNEQFF.

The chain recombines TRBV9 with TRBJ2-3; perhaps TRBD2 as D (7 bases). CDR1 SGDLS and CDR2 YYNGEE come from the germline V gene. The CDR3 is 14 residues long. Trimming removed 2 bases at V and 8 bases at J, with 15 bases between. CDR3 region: CASSVLTGGGTQYF. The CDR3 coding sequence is TGTGCCAGCAGCGTCCTCACGGGGGGCGGTACGCAGTATTTT. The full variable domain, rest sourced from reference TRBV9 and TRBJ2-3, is DSGVTQTPKHLITATGQRVTLRCSPRSGDLSVYWYQQSLDQGLQFLIQYYNGEERAKGNILERFSAQQFPDLHSELNLSSLELGDSALYFCASSVLTGGGTQYFGPGTRLTVL.

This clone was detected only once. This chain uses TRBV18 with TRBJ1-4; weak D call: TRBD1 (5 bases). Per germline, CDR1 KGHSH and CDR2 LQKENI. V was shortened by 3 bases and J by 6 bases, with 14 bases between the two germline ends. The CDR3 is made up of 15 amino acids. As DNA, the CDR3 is TGTGCCAGCTCACCGCAGGGAGGGTTCGATGAAAAACTGTTTTTT. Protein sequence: CASSPQGGFDEKLFF.

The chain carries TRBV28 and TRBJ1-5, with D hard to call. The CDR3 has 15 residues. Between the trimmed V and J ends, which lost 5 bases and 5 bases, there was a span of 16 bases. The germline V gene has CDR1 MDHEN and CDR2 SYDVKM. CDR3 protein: CASSPALGKHQPQHF. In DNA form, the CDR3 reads TGTGCCAGCAGTCCCGCCCTCGGGAAGCATCAGCCCCAGCATTTT.

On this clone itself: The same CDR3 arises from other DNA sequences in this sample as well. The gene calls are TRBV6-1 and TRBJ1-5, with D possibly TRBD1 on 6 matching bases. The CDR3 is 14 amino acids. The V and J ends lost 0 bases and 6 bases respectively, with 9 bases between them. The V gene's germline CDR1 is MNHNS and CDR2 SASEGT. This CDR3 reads CASSEAGGAQPQHF. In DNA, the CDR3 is TGTGCCAGCAGTGAAGCTGGGGGGGCTCAGCCCCAGCATTTT.

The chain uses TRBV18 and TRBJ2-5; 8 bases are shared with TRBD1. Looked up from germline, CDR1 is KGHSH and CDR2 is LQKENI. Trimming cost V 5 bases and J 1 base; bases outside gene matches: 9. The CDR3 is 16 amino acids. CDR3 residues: CASSAQGQGAQETQYF. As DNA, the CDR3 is TGTGCCAGCTCAGCTCAGGGCCAGGGGGCCCAAGAGACCCAGTACTTC.

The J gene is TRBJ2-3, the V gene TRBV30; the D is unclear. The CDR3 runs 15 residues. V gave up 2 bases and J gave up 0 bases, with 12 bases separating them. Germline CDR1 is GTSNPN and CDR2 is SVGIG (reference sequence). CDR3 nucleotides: TGTGCCTGGAGTAAATGGGCTACTAGCACAGATACGCAGTATTTT. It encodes CAWSKWATSTDTQYF.

The CDR3 reads CASRETQGFNTEAFF. CDR3 coding DNA: TGTGCCAGCAGGGAGACACAGGGGTTTAACACTGAAGCTTTCTTT. The J gene is TRBJ1-1, the V gene TRBV2, with 7 nucleotides matching TRBD1. Trimming cost V 6 bases and J 2 bases; bases outside gene matches: 9. Germline lookup yields CDR1 SNHLY and CDR2 FYNNEI. The CDR3 consists of 15 residues.

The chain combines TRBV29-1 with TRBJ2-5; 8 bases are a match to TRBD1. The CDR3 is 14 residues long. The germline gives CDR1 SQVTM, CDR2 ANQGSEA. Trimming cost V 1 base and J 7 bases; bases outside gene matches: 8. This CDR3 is CSVEVGQGLRTQYF. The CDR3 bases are TGCAGCGTTGAAGTCGGACAGGGCTTAAGGACCCAGTACTTC.

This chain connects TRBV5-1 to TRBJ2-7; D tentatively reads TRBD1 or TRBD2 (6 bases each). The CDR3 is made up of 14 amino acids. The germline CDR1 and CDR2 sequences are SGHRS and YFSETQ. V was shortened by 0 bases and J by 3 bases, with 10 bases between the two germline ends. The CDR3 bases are TGCGCCAGCAGCTTGGGAGGGGGGAGCTACGAGCAGTACTTC. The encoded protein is CASSLGGGSYEQYF.

This CDR3 is CASRRDSGNTGELFF. The DNA for the CDR3 is TGTGCCAGCAGGCGGGATTCGGGGAACACCGGGGAGCTGTTTTTT. This chain connects TRBV6-1 to TRBJ2-2, with D possibly matching TRBD2 (6 bases). V lost 6 bases and J lost 1, with 12 bases in between. The germline V gene encodes CDR1 MNHNS and CDR2 SASEGT. The CDR3 has 15 residues.

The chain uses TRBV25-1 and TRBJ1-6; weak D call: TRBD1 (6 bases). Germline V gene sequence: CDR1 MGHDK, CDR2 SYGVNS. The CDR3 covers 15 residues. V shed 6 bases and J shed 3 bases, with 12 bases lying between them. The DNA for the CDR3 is TGTGCCAGCAGCCTGGACAGTTTCTATAATTCACCCCTCCACTTT. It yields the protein CASSLDSFYNSPLHF.

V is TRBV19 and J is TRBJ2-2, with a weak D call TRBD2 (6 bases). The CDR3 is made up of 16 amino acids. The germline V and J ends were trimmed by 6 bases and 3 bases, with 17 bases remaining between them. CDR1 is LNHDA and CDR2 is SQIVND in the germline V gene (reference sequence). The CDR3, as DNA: TGTGCCAGTAGCACCCGGGGGATAGGGCACACCGGGGAGCTGTTTTTT. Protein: CASSTRGIGHTGELFF.

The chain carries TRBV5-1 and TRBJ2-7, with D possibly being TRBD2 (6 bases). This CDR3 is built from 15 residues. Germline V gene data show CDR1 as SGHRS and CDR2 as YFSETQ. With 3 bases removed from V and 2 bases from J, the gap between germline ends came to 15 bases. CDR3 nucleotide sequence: TGCGCCAGCAGCTCCCAGCGGGCTAGACCCTACGAGCAGTACTTC. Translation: CASSSQRARPYEQYF.

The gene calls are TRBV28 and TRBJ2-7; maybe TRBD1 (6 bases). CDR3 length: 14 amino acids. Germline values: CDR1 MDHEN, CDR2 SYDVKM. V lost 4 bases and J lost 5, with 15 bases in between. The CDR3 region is CASSSSGVVDEQYF. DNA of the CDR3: TGTGCCAGCAGTTCCTCAGGGGTCGTCGACGAGCAGTACTTC.

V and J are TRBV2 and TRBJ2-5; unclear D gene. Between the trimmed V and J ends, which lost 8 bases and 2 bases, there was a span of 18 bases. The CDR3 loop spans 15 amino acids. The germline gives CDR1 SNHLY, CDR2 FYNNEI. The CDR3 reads CASARLFMAQETQYF. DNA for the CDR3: TGTGCCAGCGCGCGACTTTTCATGGCTCAAGAGACCCAGTACTTC. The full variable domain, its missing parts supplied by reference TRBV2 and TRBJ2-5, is EPEVTQTPSHQVTQMGQEVILRCVPISNHLYFYWYRQILGQKVEFLVSFYNNEISEKSEIFDDQFSVERPDGSNFTLKIRSTKLEDSAMYFCASARLFMAQETQYFGPGTRLLVL.

The DNA for the CDR3 is TGTGCCAGCAGCCTCGGGACAGGGTTCACAGATACGCAGTATTTT. It codes for CASSLGTGFTDTQYF. V and J are TRBV5-6 and TRBJ2-3; the match to TRBD1 covers 9 bases. Germline V CDR1 and CDR2: SGHDT, YYEEEE. The CDR3 loop spans 15 amino acids. Losses at the gene ends were 4 bases for V and 2 bases for J; bases not matched to a gene: 5.